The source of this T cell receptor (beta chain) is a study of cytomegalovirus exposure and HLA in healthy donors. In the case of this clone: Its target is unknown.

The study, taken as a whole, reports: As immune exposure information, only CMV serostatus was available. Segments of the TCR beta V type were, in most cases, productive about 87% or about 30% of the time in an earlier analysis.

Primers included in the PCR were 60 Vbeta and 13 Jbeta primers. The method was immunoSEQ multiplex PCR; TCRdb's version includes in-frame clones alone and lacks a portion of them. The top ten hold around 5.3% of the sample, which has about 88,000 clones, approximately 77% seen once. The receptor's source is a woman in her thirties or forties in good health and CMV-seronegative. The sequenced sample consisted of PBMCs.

CDR3 amino acids: CASSSRLAGSYEQYF. The CDR3, as DNA: TGTGCCAGCAGTTCTCGACTAGCGGGGTCCTACGAGCAGTACTTC. The chain has TRBV27 and TRBJ2-7; 11 bases map to TRBD2. With V trimmed by 4 bases and J by 1 base, 3 bases remained unmatched. Germline CDR1 reads MNHEY; CDR2 reads SMNVEV (reference sequence). This CDR3 is built from 15 residues.